This T cell receptor (beta chain) was documented in a study of vaccination effects on CD4 cells after COVID-19. Turning to the study itself: The median interval between the second dose and post-vaccine sampling was 72 days.

Profiled with immunoSEQ multiplex PCR; TCRdb holds only in-frame clones, not every one. The repertoire includes nearly 30,000 clones, 60% to 75% of them detected once, and under 20% sits in the top ten. The V end lost 4 bases, the J end lost 4 bases, and 5 bases lay between the germline ends. Germline V gene sequence: CDR1 SGHNT, CDR2 YENEEA. The CDR3 has 12 amino acids. Points on this clone: Its antigen is still unknown.

ViraFEST expansion of antigen-specific CD4+ T cells with viral peptide pools preceded sequencing. Isolation of CD4+ T cells took place after around 10 days of culture. Participants were vaccinated with two doses of either the BNT162b2 or mRNA-1273 vaccine. Cultures received IL-2 medium that replaced half the medium on days 3 and 7. Overall study results and limits: Healthy vaccinees had only 1 of 255 vaccine-induced clones cross-react with common cold coronaviruses. Both infection-induced and vaccine-induced clones contracted markedly at late post-vaccination timepoints.

The chain is built from TRBV11-3 and TRBJ2-1; no clear D. Sequenced here: CD4+ T cells from PBMCs cultured with HCoV-OC43 spike peptides, sampled after COVID-19 vaccination. Subset reported: HCoV-OC43 spike overlapping peptide pool stimulation. This sequence originates from a human donor who received a COVID-19 vaccine. CDR3: CASSSTYNEQFF. The CDR3 region has the DNA TGTGCCAGCAGCTCTACGTACAATGAGCAGTTCTTC.